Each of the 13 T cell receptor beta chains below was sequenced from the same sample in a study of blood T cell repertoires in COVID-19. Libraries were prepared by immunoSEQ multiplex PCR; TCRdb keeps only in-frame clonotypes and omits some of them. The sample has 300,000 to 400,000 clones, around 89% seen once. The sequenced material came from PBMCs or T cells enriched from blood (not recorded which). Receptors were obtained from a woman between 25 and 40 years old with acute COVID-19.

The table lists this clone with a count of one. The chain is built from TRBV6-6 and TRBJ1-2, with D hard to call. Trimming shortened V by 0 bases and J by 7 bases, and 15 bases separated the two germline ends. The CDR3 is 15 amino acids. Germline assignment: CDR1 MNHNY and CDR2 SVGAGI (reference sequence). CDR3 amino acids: CASSYSAGADAGYTF. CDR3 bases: TGTGCCAGCAGTTACTCGGCGGGCGCGGACGCTGGCTACACCTTC.

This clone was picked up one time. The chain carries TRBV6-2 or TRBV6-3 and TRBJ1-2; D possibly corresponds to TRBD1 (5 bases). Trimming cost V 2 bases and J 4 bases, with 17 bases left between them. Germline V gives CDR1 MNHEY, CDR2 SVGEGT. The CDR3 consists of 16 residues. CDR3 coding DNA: TGTGCCAGCAGTTACGGCGGGACCGAGTTCAGCTATGGCTACACCTTC. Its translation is CASSYGGTEFSYGYTF.

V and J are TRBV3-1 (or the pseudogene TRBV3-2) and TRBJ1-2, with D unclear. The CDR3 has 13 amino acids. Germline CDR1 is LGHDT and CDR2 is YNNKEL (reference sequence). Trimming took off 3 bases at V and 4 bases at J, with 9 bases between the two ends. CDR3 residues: CASSHKQTYGYTF. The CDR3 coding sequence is TGTGCCAGCAGCCATAAGCAAACCTATGGCTACACCTTC.

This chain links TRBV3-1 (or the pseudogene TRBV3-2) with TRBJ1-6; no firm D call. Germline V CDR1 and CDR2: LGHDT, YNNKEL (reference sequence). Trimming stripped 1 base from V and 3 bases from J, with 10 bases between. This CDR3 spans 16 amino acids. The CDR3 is CASSQVLDFYNSPLHF. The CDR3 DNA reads TGTGCCAGCAGCCAAGTATTGGACTTCTATAATTCACCCCTCCACTTT.

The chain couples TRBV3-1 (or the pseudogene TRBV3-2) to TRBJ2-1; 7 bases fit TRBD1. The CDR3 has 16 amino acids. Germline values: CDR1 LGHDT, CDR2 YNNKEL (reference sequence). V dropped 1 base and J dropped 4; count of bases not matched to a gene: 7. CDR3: CASSQGLRGNYNEQFF. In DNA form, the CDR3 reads TGTGCCAGCAGCCAAGGGCTCAGGGGGAATTACAATGAGCAGTTCTTC.

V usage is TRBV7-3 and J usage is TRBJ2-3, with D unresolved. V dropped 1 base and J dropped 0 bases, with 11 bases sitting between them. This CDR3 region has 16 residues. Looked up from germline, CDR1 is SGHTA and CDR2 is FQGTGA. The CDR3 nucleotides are TGTGCCAGCAGCTTAAAGCCTACGACTAGCACAGATACGCAGTATTTT. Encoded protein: CASSLKPTTSTDTQYF.

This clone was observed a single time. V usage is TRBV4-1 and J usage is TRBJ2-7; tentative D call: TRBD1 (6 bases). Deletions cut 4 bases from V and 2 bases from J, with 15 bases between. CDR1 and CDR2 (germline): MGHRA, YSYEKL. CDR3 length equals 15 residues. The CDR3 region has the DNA TGCGCCAGCAGCCTAGATCCACAGGGAACCTACGAGCAGTACTTC. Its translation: CASSLDPQGTYEQYF.

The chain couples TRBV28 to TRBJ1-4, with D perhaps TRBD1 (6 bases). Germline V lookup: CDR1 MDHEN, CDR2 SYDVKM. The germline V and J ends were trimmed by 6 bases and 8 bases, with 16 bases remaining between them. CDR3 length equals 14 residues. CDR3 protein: CASRTGRRNEKLFF. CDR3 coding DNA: TGTGCCAGCAGAACAGGGAGAAGGAACGAAAAACTGTTTTTT. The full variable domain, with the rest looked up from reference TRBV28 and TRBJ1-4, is DVKVTQSSRYLVKRTGEKVFLECVQDMDHENMFWYRQDPGLGLRLIYFSYDVKMKEKGDIPEGYSVSREKKERFSLILESASTNQTSMYLCASRTGRRNEKLFFGSGTQLSVL.

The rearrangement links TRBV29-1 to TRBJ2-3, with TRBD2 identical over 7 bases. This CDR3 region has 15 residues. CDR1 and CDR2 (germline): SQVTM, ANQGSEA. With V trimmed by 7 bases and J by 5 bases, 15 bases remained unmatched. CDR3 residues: CSAPPGGGEGDTQYF. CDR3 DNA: TGCAGCGCCCCTCCCGGTGGCGGGGAGGGAGATACGCAGTATTTT.

The CDR3 nucleotides are TGTGCCAGCACCCCGGGGGGCGGAATTAATGAAAAACTGTTTTTT. This translates into CASTPGGGINEKLFF. V gene TRBV7-9 combines with J gene TRBJ1-4, with a possible D match to TRBD1 (6 bases). Germline CDR1 is SEHNR and CDR2 is FQNEAQ (reference sequence). This CDR3 has 15 amino acids. The V end lost 7 bases, the J end lost 4 bases, and 16 bases lay between the germline ends.

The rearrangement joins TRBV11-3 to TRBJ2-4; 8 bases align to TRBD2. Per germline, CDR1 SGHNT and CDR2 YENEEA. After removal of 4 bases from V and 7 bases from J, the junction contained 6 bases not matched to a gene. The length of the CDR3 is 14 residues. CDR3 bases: TGTGCCAGCAGCTCGGGACTAGGGTACAACATTCAGTACTTC. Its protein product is CASSSGLGYNIQYF.

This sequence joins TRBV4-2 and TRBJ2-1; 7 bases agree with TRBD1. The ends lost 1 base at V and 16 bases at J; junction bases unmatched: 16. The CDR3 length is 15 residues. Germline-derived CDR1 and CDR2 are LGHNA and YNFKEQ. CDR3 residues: CASSQGERTGTVSFF. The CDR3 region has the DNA TGTGCCAGCAGCCAAGGCGAACGAACCGGGACAGTATCATTCTTC.

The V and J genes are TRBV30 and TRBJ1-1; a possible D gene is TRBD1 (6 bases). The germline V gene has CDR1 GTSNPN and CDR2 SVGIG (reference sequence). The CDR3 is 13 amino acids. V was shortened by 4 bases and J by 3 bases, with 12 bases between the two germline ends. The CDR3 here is CAWNNRADTEAFF. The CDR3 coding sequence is TGTGCCTGGAATAACAGGGCGGACACTGAAGCTTTCTTT.